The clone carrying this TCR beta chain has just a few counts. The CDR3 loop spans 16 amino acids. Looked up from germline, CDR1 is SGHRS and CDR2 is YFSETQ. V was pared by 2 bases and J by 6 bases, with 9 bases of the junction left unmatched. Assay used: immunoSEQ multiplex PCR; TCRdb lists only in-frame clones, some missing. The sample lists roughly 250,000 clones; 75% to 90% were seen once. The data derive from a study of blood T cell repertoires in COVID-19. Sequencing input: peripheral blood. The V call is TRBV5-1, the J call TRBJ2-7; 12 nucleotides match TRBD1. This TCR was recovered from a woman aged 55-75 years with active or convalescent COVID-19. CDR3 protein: CASSFTSGTGGAEQYF. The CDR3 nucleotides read TGCGCCAGCAGCTTCACTTCCGGGACAGGGGGCGCCGAGCAGTACTTC. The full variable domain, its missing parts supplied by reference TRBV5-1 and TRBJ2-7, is KAGVTQTPRYLIKTRGQQVTLSCSPISGHRSVSWYQQTPGQGLQFLFEYFSETQRNKGNFPGRFSGRQFSNSRSEMNVSTLELGDSALYLCASSFTSGTGGAEQYFGPGTRLTVT.